This T cell receptor (beta chain) was observed in a study of Graves' ophthalmopathy and Graves' hyperthyroidism. Study results and caveats: Appearing in blood as well were most expanded thyroid clonotypes above 0.001 frequency.

RNA transcripts yielded amplified TCR beta CDR3 regions. The first round was an RT-PCR with HTBI primers, and the second round was a multiplex PCR. Using its own MiXCR run on the multiplex PCR reads, TCRdb lists one record per CDR3 protein. Of 300,000 to 400,000 distinct CDR3 sequences detected, roughly a sixth appear once; the ten largest clones hold about 12%. The CDR3 consists of 13 residues. V shed 1 base and J shed 2 bases, with 5 bases lying between them. The V gene's germline CDR1 is MNHEY and CDR2 SVGEGT. At least ten counts were recorded for this clonotype. Its antigen remains unknown. The sequence derives from an adult man with Graves' ophthalmopathy. The material sequenced was peripheral blood. The chain is built from TRBV6-2 or TRBV6-3 and TRBJ1-1, with D uncertain. The DNA of the CDR3 is TGTGCCAGCAGTTACTATGCTAACACTGAAGCTTTCTTT. The encoded protein is CASSYYANTEAFF.